This T cell receptor (beta chain) comes out of a study of cytomegalovirus exposure and HLA in healthy donors. As for this clone: The antigen is unknown.

Study findings and constraints: The authors confirmed in vitro that three CMV-associated chains were specific for CMV antigens. When analyzed later, a missense DCLRE1C variant was found to be linked to TCR beta V- and J-gene trimming.

Germline lookup yields CDR1 LNHDA and CDR2 SQIVND (reference sequence). Trimming took 7 bases from V and 5 from J; bases not matched to a gene: 10. This CDR3 is 15 amino acids long. Those who donated were healthy bone marrow donors. PCR used 60 Vbeta primers and 13 Jbeta primers. Per the original methods: A follow-up analysis tallied about 80 million unique TCR beta chains, some 11 million shared. TCRdb keeps only in-frame clones here, not all; method: immunoSEQ multiplex PCR. For V, J and clone size, that table is used; D and trimming come from the DNA. The repertoire table contains roughly 84,000 clones.

The TCR sequence derives from a man over 45 in good health and CMV-seronegative. Sequenced: PBMCs. V and J are TRBV19 and TRBJ2-2, with 7 bases fitting TRBD2. The CDR3 region has the DNA TGTGCCAGTACCCCCACTAGCGCGGGTACCGGGGAGCTGTTTTTT. This gives the protein CASTPTSAGTGELFF. The entire variable domain, with the rest obtained from reference TRBV19 and TRBJ2-2, is as follows: DGGITQSPKYLFRKEGQNVTLSCEQNLNHDAMYWYRQDPGQGLRLIYYSQIVNDFQKGDIAEGYSVSREKKESFPLTVTSAQKNPTAFYLCASTPTSAGTGELFFGEGSRLTVL.